These 27 T cell receptor beta chains were all obtained from the same sample, sequenced in a study of cytomegalovirus exposure and HLA in healthy donors. Amplification used 60 Vbeta primers and 13 Jbeta primers. Produced via immunoSEQ multiplex PCR; TCRdb's table is partial and in-frame only. The sample comprises about 160,000 clones, 75% to 80% of which are singletons, and just under 1% rests with the top ten. The specimen was PBMCs. The source is a woman aged 45-65 years in good health and CMV-seropositive.

The gene calls are TRBV19 and TRBJ1-4, with 9 bases lining up with TRBD1. Unmatched junction bases numbered 12, after V lost 7 bases and J lost 12 bases. The CDR3 totals 14 residues. The germline V gene has CDR1 LNHDA and CDR2 SQIVND (reference sequence). CDR3 DNA sequence: TGTGCCAGTACCCCGGACAGGGGATATGGGGAACTGTTTTTT. The encoded protein is CASTPDRGYGELFF.

V and J are TRBV6-6 and TRBJ1-3, with D perhaps TRBD1 (6 bases). V lost 6 bases and J 9 bases, leaving 18 bases between the germline ends. The CDR3 consists of 14 residues. Germline V CDR1 and CDR2: MNHNY, SVGAGI (reference sequence). CDR3 protein: CASSTKTGEVTIYF. The CDR3 DNA is TGTGCCAGCAGCACCAAGACAGGAGAAGTCACCATATATTTT.

The chain has TRBV7-6 and TRBJ1-2; 7 positions match TRBD1. The CDR3 sequence is 21 residues long. V trimming: 3 bases; J trimming: 4 bases; junction bases outside the gene matches: 26. CDR1 is SGHVS and CDR2 is FNYEAQ in the germline V gene. The CDR3 loop is CASSFPRSQDRALPPPYGYTF. For the CDR3, the DNA is TGTGCCAGCAGCTTTCCCCGTTCTCAAGACAGGGCCCTACCGCCGCCCTATGGCTACACCTTC.

This clone was found once. The rearrangement links TRBV7-2 to TRBJ2-7; 9 bases agree with TRBD2. The germline CDR1 and CDR2 sequences are SGHTA and FQGNSA. Unmatched junction bases numbered 9, after V lost 5 bases and J lost 4 bases. This CDR3 spans 15 amino acids. DNA of the CDR3: TGTGCCAGCAGCCAGCGGGCGGGAGGGCCATACGAGCAGTACTTC. Protein product: CASSQRAGGPYEQYF.

V gene TRBV5-1 combines with J gene TRBJ1-5, with D tentatively TRBD1 (5 bases). The germline V gene encodes CDR1 SGHRS and CDR2 YFSETQ. This CDR3 is 14 amino acids long. The V and J ends lost 0 bases and 4 bases respectively, with 8 bases between them. The CDR3 loop is CASSLGPGNQPQHF. The DNA for the CDR3 is TGCGCCAGCAGCTTGGGACCAGGGAATCAGCCCCAGCATTTT.

The V call is TRBV30, the J call TRBJ1-1, with 7 bases lining up with TRBD1. The V segment lost 7 bases and the J segment 8 bases; nucleotides outside the gene matches: 16. This CDR3 is built from 14 residues. Germline loops: CDR1 GTSNPN, CDR2 SVGIG (reference sequence). The CDR3 loop reads CASSRDSLMSEAFF. Written as DNA, the CDR3 is TGTGCCTCGTCCCGGGACAGCTTAATGTCCGAAGCTTTCTTT.

J is TRBJ2-6 and V is TRBV13; D is possibly TRBD2 (6 bases). The V and J ends lost 6 bases and 4 bases respectively, with 13 bases between them. This CDR3 spans 15 amino acids. CDR1 and CDR2 (germline): PRHDT, FYEKMQ (reference sequence). The CDR3 region has the DNA TGTGCCAGCAGTCGACTAGGACTGGGGGCCAACGTCCTGACTTTC. It encodes CASSRLGLGANVLTF. Full variable domain (missing parts from reference TRBV13 and TRBJ2-6): AAGVIQSPRHLIKEKRETATLKCYPIPRHDTVYWYQQGPGQDPQFLISFYEKMQSDKGSIPDRFSAQQFSDYHSELNMSSLELGDSALYFCASSRLGLGANVLTFGAGSRLTVL.

The chain has TRBV9 and TRBJ2-7; 7 bases map to TRBD1. Per the germline V gene, CDR1 is SGDLS and CDR2 is YYNGEE. The CDR3 length is 16 residues. V was pared by 3 bases and J by 3 bases, with 12 bases of the junction left unmatched. CDR3 bases: TGTGCCAGCAGCGGGTCCCGACAGGGTTCGGGCTACGAGCAGTACTTC. Translating gives CASSGSRQGSGYEQYF.

The V call is TRBV2, the J call TRBJ1-3; D gene ambiguous. Trimming took 6 bases from V and 2 from J, leaving 8 bases between them. Germline-derived CDR1 and CDR2 are SNHLY and FYNNEI. The CDR3 runs to 13 residues. Here the CDR3 reads CASRGRTGNTIYF. CDR3 DNA: TGTGCCAGCAGGGGGAGGACTGGAAACACCATATATTTT.

The chain is built from TRBV7-2 and TRBJ2-1; the D gene is possibly TRBD1 (6 bases). This CDR3 has 14 residues. Germline assignment: CDR1 SGHTA and CDR2 FQGNSA. Trimming pared 3 bases from V and 8 bases from J, leaving 14 bases between. The CDR3 here is CASSFDRFTDEQFF. DNA of the CDR3: TGTGCCAGCAGCTTCGACAGGTTTACAGATGAGCAGTTCTTC.

This chain joins TRBV28 and TRBJ1-6, with 10 bases fitting TRBD1. J was trimmed by 7 bases and V by 2 bases; bases with no gene match: 5. This CDR3 comprises 16 residues. CDR1 is MDHEN and CDR2 is SYDVKM in the germline V gene. CDR3 coding DNA: TGTGCCAGCAGTTTAGGACAGGGGGTATCGAATTCACCCCTCCACTTT. Its protein is CASSLGQGVSNSPLHF.

The chain combines TRBV4-1 with TRBJ1-2; the D is unclear. CDR1 is MGHRA, CDR2 YSYEKL, per germline. This CDR3 contains 15 residues. The V end was cut by 2 bases, the J end by 4 bases, with 14 bases between. CDR3 residues: CASSQPGSMSYGYTF. CDR3 DNA sequence: TGCGCCAGCAGCCAACCCGGGTCGATGAGCTATGGCTACACCTTC.

V and J are TRBV14 and TRBJ2-3; the match to TRBD1 covers 10 bases. The CDR3 runs to 16 residues. V was pared by 4 bases and J by 2 bases, with 6 bases of the junction left unmatched. The germline CDR1 and CDR2 sequences are SGHDN and FVKESK. The CDR3 bases are TGTGCCAGCAGCCCCCGACAGGGGGCTTTCACAGATACGCAGTATTTT. Translated: CASSPRQGAFTDTQYF.

This chain connects TRBV29-1 to TRBJ2-1; D is perhaps TRBD2 (6 bases). Germline CDR1 and CDR2: SQVTM and ANQGSEA. Trimming shortened V by 6 bases and J by 4 bases, and 16 bases separated the two germline ends. The CDR3 is 14 amino acids. CDR3 protein: CSVGGAETYNEQFF. The CDR3 coding sequence is TGCAGCGTCGGCGGGGCTGAAACTTACAATGAGCAGTTCTTC.

The chain is built from TRBV7-2 and TRBJ2-1, with 9 bases identical to TRBD2. This CDR3 contains 15 residues. J lost 7 bases, V lost 3 bases, and 7 bases had no gene match. CDR1 is SGHTA and CDR2 is FQGNSA in the germline V gene. The CDR3, as DNA: TGTGCCAGCAGCTTTAGCCTAGCGGGGAGGAATGAGCAGTTCTTC. Encoded protein: CASSFSLAGRNEQFF.

V and J are TRBV23-1 and TRBJ1-5; D not resolved. TRBV23-1 has ORF status, its function being uncertain. There are 12 residues in the CDR3. Trimming cost V 4 bases and J 5 bases, with 6 bases left between them. CDR3 bases: TGCGCCAGCAGTCGGCTTTATCAGCCCCAGCATTTT. Residues: CASSRLYQPQHF.

The chain employs TRBV7-8 and TRBJ1-2; D unclear. This CDR3 is 14 amino acids long. V lost 3 bases, J lost 4 bases, and 12 bases lay in between. Germline lookup yields CDR1 SGHVS and CDR2 FQNEAQ. CDR3 bases: TGTGCCAGCAGCTTGGCGGGCTCGATCTATGGCTACACCTTC. Residues: CASSLAGSIYGYTF.

The CDR3 DNA reads as TGCAGCGTTGAAGGGTTGTTTGGGGCTAGCGGGGGGGCCGGCGAGACCCAGTACTTC. It specifies CSVEGLFGASGGAGETQYF. The chain recombines TRBV29-1 with TRBJ2-5; 12 positions match TRBD2. From germline, CDR1 is SQVTM and CDR2 ANQGSEA. Trimming at V came to 1 base and at J to 5 bases, leaving 17 bases not matched to a gene. This CDR3 comprises 19 residues. Variable domain in full (rest from reference TRBV29-1 and TRBJ2-5): SAVISQKPSRDICQRGTSLTIQCQVDSQVTMMFWYRQQPGQSLTLIATANQGSEATYESGFVIDKFPISRPNLTFSTLTVSNMSPEDSSIYLCSVEGLFGASGGAGETQYFGPGTRLLVL.

The rearrangement links TRBV6-1 to TRBJ1-4, with D possibly matching TRBD1 (6 bases). The V end was cut by 4 bases, the J end by 8 bases, with 23 bases between. The CDR3 is 17 residues long. From germline, CDR1 is MNHNS and CDR2 SASEGT. DNA of the CDR3: TGTGCCAGCAGTGTCCGCCGAGGGGGGGCCGACGTAGAAAAACTGTTTTTT. Protein product: CASSVRRGGADVEKLFF.

The rearrangement joins TRBV4-1 to TRBJ2-7, with D perhaps TRBD2 (6 bases). The ends were cut back, 4 bases at V and 0 bases at J, with 16 bases in the middle. This CDR3 has 16 amino acids. Germline CDR1 reads MGHRA; CDR2 reads YSYEKL. CDR3 residues: CASSLSLGLRSYEQYF. As DNA, the CDR3 is TGCGCCAGCAGCCTTTCCCTGGGACTCCGCTCCTACGAGCAGTACTTC.

In the case of this clone: The missing conserved phenylalanine or tryptophan at the end of this CDR3 makes a read error likely. V usage is TRBV5-4 and J usage is TRBJ1-2, with a weak D call TRBD1 (6 bases). Trimming stripped 3 bases from V and 1 base from J, with 13 bases between. This CDR3 spans 15 amino acids. Germline V gene sequence: CDR1 SGHNT, CDR2 YYREEE (reference sequence). The CDR3 is CASSYGQTLNYGYTV. CDR3 nucleotide sequence: TGTGCCAGCAGCTACGGACAGACGCTTAACTATGGCTACACCGTC.

V is TRBV6-5 and J is TRBJ2-1, with 13 bases that match TRBD2. There are 13 residues in the CDR3. Per germline, CDR1 MNHEY and CDR2 SVGAGI. The V segment lost 8 bases and the J segment 6 bases; nucleotides outside the gene matches: 1. The CDR3 spells CASRTSGGNEQFF. The CDR3 DNA follows: TGTGCCAGCCGGACTAGCGGGGGCAATGAGCAGTTCTTC.

This clone was found a few times. V is TRBV14 and J is TRBJ1-3; D uncertain. Per the germline V gene, CDR1 is SGHDN and CDR2 is FVKESK. The CDR3 has 15 amino acids. V lost 1 base and J 2 bases, leaving 9 bases between the germline ends. This CDR3 is CASSQGSGTGNTIYF. For the CDR3, the DNA is TGTGCCAGCAGCCAAGGGTCAGGCACTGGAAACACCATATATTTT. The variable domain in full, with the rest retrieved from reference TRBV14 and TRBJ1-3, is EAGVTQFPSHSVIEKGQTVTLRCDPISGHDNLYWYRRVMGKEIKFLLHFVKESKQDESGMPNNRFLAERTGGTYSTLKVQPAELEDSGVYFCASSQGSGTGNTIYFGEGSWLTVV.

The chain has TRBV11-2 and TRBJ2-7; D might be TRBD1 (6 bases). The CDR3 spans 14 residues. Germline lookup yields CDR1 SGHAT and CDR2 FQNNGV. V was clipped by 5 bases and J by 2 bases, with 13 bases between them. CDR3 nucleotide sequence: TGTGCCAGCAGCCCACGGACAGATACCTACGAGCAGTACTTC. Translated: CASSPRTDTYEQYF.

The rearrangement uses TRBV6-5 and TRBJ2-7, with 9 bases that match TRBD2. CDR3 length equals 14 residues. Trimming cost V 6 bases and J 2 bases; bases outside gene matches: 5. Germline V gene sequence: CDR1 MNHEY, CDR2 SVGAGI. CDR3 residues: CASRTTSGPYEQYF. In nucleotides, the CDR3 is TGTGCCAGCAGGACGACTAGCGGTCCCTACGAGCAGTACTTC.

This clone was picked up one time. This chain uses TRBV6-1 with TRBJ1-2; D call uncertain. Germline V gives CDR1 MNHNS, CDR2 SASEGT. Trimming shortened V by 7 bases and J by 8 bases, and 20 bases separated the two germline ends. The length of the CDR3 is 14 residues. CDR3 sequence: CASIPHVEGWGYTF. The CDR3 coding sequence is TGTGCCAGCATTCCCCACGTAGAGGGTTGGGGCTACACCTTC.

The chain links TRBV6-4 to TRBJ1-1; no reliable D call. The CDR3 is 12 amino acids. Germline-derived CDR1 and CDR2 are MRHNA and SNTAGT. With 5 bases removed from V and 11 bases from J, the gap between germline ends came to 15 bases. CDR3 sequence (DNA): TGTGCCAGCAGTAACACCTGGAGATGGGCTTTCTTT. This gives the protein CASSNTWRWAFF.